The clone carrying this TCR beta chain has just one count. In the original analysis: From reference gene primer amplification, estimates of nucleated cell counts were derived. The method was immunoSEQ multiplex PCR; TCRdb's version includes in-frame clones alone and lacks a portion of them. D and trimming were read from the DNA, whereas the V and J calls and clone size are those reported in that table. The sample gives around 72,000 clones, roughly 90% of which show up once; less than 7% is in the top ten. These data originate in a study of blood T cell repertoires in COVID-19. Whole-study context: Both acute and convalescent COVID-19 samples were obtained from the United States, Italy and Spain. The analysed material was cDNA or gDNA that came from T cells, B-cell-depleted T cells, or PBMCs.

The germline V gene has CDR1 SGHAT and CDR2 FQNNGV. The CDR3 consists of 15 residues. V shed 4 bases and J 4 bases; nucleotides not matched to a gene: 8. V and J are TRBV11-2 and TRBJ1-2, with TRBD1 identical over 8 bases. Sequences were obtained from peripheral blood. This receptor was identified in a woman aged 50 to 60 with acute or convalescent COVID-19. CDR3: CASSYSGGTGYGYTF. The CDR3 nucleotides are TGTGCCAGCAGCTATAGTGGGGGGACAGGCTATGGCTACACCTTC.